These 4 T cell receptor beta chains share one sample of origin, sequenced in a study of T cells in Graves' hyperthyroidism and ophthalmopathy. Amplification targeted TCR beta CDR3 regions from RNA transcripts. A set of HTBI primers served as the primers for a first-round RT-PCR of the TCR CDR3. TCRdb itself ran the multiplex PCR reads through MiXCR, one entry per CDR3 protein. In the table there are around 300,000 distinct CDR3 sequences, 13% to 15% of which are singletons. Sequences were obtained from blood. These receptors all stem from a woman aged 45-60 years with Graves' hyperthyroidism that later progressed to Graves' ophthalmopathy.

This clonotype was detected ten times or more. The CDR3 nucleotides are TGTGCCAGCAGCCTAGGGGGATATACAGGGTTCAGCTCCTACAATGAGCAGTTCTTC. This gives the protein CASSLGGYTGFSSYNEQFF. The rearrangement links TRBV28 to TRBJ2-1; D is possibly TRBD1 (6 bases). From germline, CDR1 is MDHEN and CDR2 SYDVKM. Trimming left V 6 bases short and J 0 bases short, with 24 bases between. The length of the CDR3 is 19 residues.

Ten or more counts support this clonotype. The rearrangement links TRBV29-1 to TRBJ2-1; 9 positions agree with TRBD2. Trimming removed 4 bases from V and 9 bases from J; junction bases left unmatched: 10. Germline CDR1 reads SQVTM; CDR2 reads ANQGSEA. This CDR3 has 14 residues. The CDR3 reads CSVVTSGQLGEQFF. DNA for the CDR3: TGCAGCGTTGTGACTAGCGGCCAGTTGGGTGAGCAGTTCTTC.

This clonotype was counted many times. This chain connects TRBV3-1 to TRBJ2-3, with 8 bases identical to TRBD1. CDR1 LGHDT and CDR2 YNNKEL come from the germline V gene (reference sequence). J lost 4 bases, V lost 4 bases, and 4 bases had no gene match. There are 14 residues in the CDR3. CDR3 in DNA: TGTGCCAGCAGCCCCCGGACAGGGCCAGATACGCAGTATTTT. Its translation: CASSPRTGPDTQYF.

This clonotype was seen repeatedly, ten times or more. DNA of the CDR3: TGTGCCAGCAGTGCCTCCGGACGGATTAACTATGGCTACACCTTC. Translating it yields CASSASGRINYGYTF. The chain employs TRBV6-4 and TRBJ1-2; the D is unclear. Germline V gene sequence: CDR1 MRHNA, CDR2 SNTAGT. The CDR3 totals 15 residues. V lost 4 bases, J lost 1 base, and 13 bases lay in between.